This T cell receptor (beta chain) was found in a study of T cells in Graves' hyperthyroidism and ophthalmopathy. From germline, CDR1 is SGHRS and CDR2 YFSETQ. Trimming pared 4 bases from V and 6 bases from J, leaving 8 bases between. The CDR3 has 12 residues. This clonotype has at least ten counts. The diagnoses drew upon clinical symptoms, serum thyroxine and TRAb, thyroid ultrasound and orbital computed tomography. Amplified TCR beta CDR3 regions came from RNA transcripts. The TCR CDR3 first-round RT-PCR relied on the HTBI primer set. TCRdb recomputed calls from the multiplex PCR reads with MiXCR, one row per CDR3 protein. The table has hundreds of thousands of distinct CDR3 sequences, less than 25% seen once.

The specimen sequenced was blood. This receptor was identified in a man aged 30 to 39 with Graves' ophthalmopathy. J is TRBJ2-1 and V is TRBV5-1; D is perhaps TRBD1 or TRBD2 (5 bases each). This CDR3 is CASSPGTNEQFF. Here the CDR3 DNA reads TGCGCCAGCAGCCCGGGGACCAATGAGCAGTTCTTC.